The next 30 T cell receptor beta chains were all read from a single sample in a study of blood T cell repertoires in COVID-19. Profiled with immunoSEQ multiplex PCR; TCRdb holds only in-frame clones, not every one. The sample includes about 150,000 clones, roughly 80% of them seen just once. Material for sequencing was peripheral blood. The receptors derive from a woman in her fifties or sixties with acute or convalescent COVID-19.

CDR3 in DNA: TGTGCCAGTAGCCCGGTTGAGCGGGGCATAGGAAATGAGCAGTTCTTC. Protein sequence: CASSPVERGIGNEQFF. The rearrangement uses TRBV19 and TRBJ2-1, with TRBD2 identical over 7 bases. Germline V CDR1 and CDR2: LNHDA, SQIVND (reference sequence). The CDR3 runs 16 residues. V was pared by 6 bases and J by 7 bases, with 15 bases of the junction left unmatched.

The V gene is TRBV15, the J gene TRBJ1-4, with TRBD1 matching 10 bases. V was pared by 3 bases and J by 7 bases, with 2 bases of the junction left unmatched. Per the germline V gene, CDR1 is LNHNV and CDR2 is YYDKDF (reference sequence). This CDR3 spans 14 amino acids. The CDR3 coding sequence is TGTGCCACCAGCAGGGACAGGGGGGTTGAAAAACTGTTTTTT. Translation: CATSRDRGVEKLFF.

This clone came up once. The rearrangement uses TRBV19 and TRBJ2-3; D might be TRBD1 (8 bases). The CDR3 covers 17 residues. The V gene lost 2 bases and the J gene lost 4 bases, with 19 bases spanning the gap. The germline V gene has CDR1 LNHDA and CDR2 SQIVND (reference sequence). The CDR3 is CASSIRSGAGGPDTQYF. CDR3 in DNA: TGTGCCAGTAGTATACGGAGCGGGGCAGGGGGCCCAGATACGCAGTATTTT.

V gene TRBV28 combines with J gene TRBJ2-7; 9 bases line up with TRBD1. Losses at the gene ends were 8 bases for V and 8 bases for J; bases not matched to a gene: 10. Germline CDR1 is MDHEN and CDR2 is SYDVKM. The CDR3 is 13 amino acids. The CDR3 sequence: CASQTGGGSQQYV. In DNA, the CDR3 is TGTGCCAGCCAGACAGGGGGGGGGAGCCAGCAGTACGTC.

The chain carries TRBV2 and TRBJ1-6, with D hard to call. Trimming shortened V by 3 bases and J by 0 bases, and 12 bases separated the two germline ends. Germline CDR1 is SNHLY and CDR2 is FYNNEI. The CDR3 length is 17 residues. The CDR3 DNA sequence: TGTGCCAGCAGTGATGGAGGGCGCGTCTCCTATAATTCACCCCTCCACTTT. Its protein is CASSDGGRVSYNSPLHF. Together with reference TRBV2 and TRBJ1-6, the CDR3 gives the full variable domain: EPEVTQTPSHQVTQMGQEVILRCVPISNHLYFYWYRQILGQKVEFLVSFYNNEISEKSEIFDDQFSVERPDGSNFTLKIRSTKLEDSAMYFCASSDGGRVSYNSPLHFGNGTRLTVT.

CDR3 loop: CATRTGVLNTEAFF. The DNA for the CDR3 is TGTGCCACCCGGACAGGGGTATTGAACACTGAAGCTTTCTTT. The chain recombines TRBV27 with TRBJ1-1; 9 bases map to TRBD1. Trimming at V came to 10 bases and at J to 0 bases, leaving 6 bases not matched to a gene. The germline V gene encodes CDR1 MNHEY and CDR2 SMNVEV (reference sequence). The CDR3 runs to 14 residues.

The V and J genes are TRBV9 and TRBJ1-4; D is perhaps TRBD1 (6 bases). Germline CDR1 is SGDLS and CDR2 is YYNGEE. CDR3 length: 16 amino acids. The germline V and J ends were trimmed by 2 bases and 7 bases, with 18 bases remaining between them. CDR3: CASSVGDKGWGEKLFF. CDR3 sequence (DNA): TGTGCCAGCAGCGTGGGGGACAAGGGATGGGGTGAAAAACTGTTTTTT.

This chain uses TRBV6-1 with TRBJ2-6, with a weak D call TRBD1 (6 bases). The germline V and J ends were trimmed by 3 bases and 0 bases, with 15 bases remaining between them. CDR1 MNHNS and CDR2 SASEGT come from the germline V gene. This CDR3 comprises 18 residues. CDR3 loop: CASSESFLGGSGANVLTF. CDR3 bases: TGTGCCAGCAGTGAGAGTTTTCTAGGGGGCTCTGGGGCCAACGTCCTGACTTTC.

The rearrangement joins TRBV29-1 to TRBJ2-5; maybe TRBD2 (5 bases). Germline CDR1 and CDR2: SQVTM and ANQGSEA. Deletions cut 7 bases from V and 1 base from J, with 10 bases between. There are 12 residues in the CDR3. In DNA, the CDR3 is TGCAGCGGGAGGCTCCTCCAAGAGACCCAGTACTTC. Protein: CSGRLLQETQYF.

The chain carries TRBV27 and TRBJ1-2; possible D gene TRBD1, 6 bases. Germline V gene lookup returns CDR1 MNHEY and CDR2 SMNVEV (reference sequence). This CDR3 has 13 amino acids. Trimming took 2 bases from V and 4 from J, leaving 8 bases between them. The CDR3 protein is CASSLVQGYGYTF. The CDR3 DNA sequence: TGTGCCAGCAGTTTAGTACAGGGCTATGGCTACACCTTC.

J is TRBJ2-2 and V is TRBV10-1; D is uncertain. Looked up from germline, CDR1 is WNHNN and CDR2 is SYGVQD (reference sequence). Trimming left V 3 bases short and J 2 bases short, with 7 bases between. The CDR3 contains 14 residues. The DNA for the CDR3 is TGCGCCAGCAGTGATGTCACAAACACCGGGGAGCTGTTTTTT. Its translation: CASSDVTNTGELFF.

The chain uses TRBV6-5 and TRBJ1-2; possibly TRBD1 for D (6 bases). Germline-derived CDR1 and CDR2 are MNHEY and SVGAGI. With 6 bases removed from V and 4 bases from J, the gap between germline ends came to 9 bases. CDR3 length: 12 residues. The CDR3: CASRPDSYGYTF. DNA of the CDR3: TGTGCCAGCAGACCGGACAGCTATGGCTACACCTTC.

The CDR3 spells CASSTTSGGTGELFF. In DNA form, the CDR3 reads TGTGCCAGCAGCACTACTAGCGGGGGGACCGGGGAGCTGTTTTTT. The V and J genes are TRBV5-4 and TRBJ2-2; 12 nucleotides match TRBD2. Germline CDR1 reads SGHNT; CDR2 reads YYREEE (reference sequence). The CDR3 covers 15 residues. V was pared by 4 bases and J by 5 bases, with 3 bases of the junction left unmatched. The full variable domain, in which reference TRBV5-4 and TRBJ2-2 provide the parts outside the CDR3, is ETGVTQSPTHLIKTRGQQVTLRCSSQSGHNTVSWYQQALGQGPQFIFQYYREEENGRGNFPPRFSGLQFPNYSSELNVNALELDDSALYLCASSTTSGGTGELFFGEGSRLTVL.

CDR3 coding DNA: TGTGCCAGCAGCTTAACGACAGCCATTACCGGGGAGCTGTTTTTT. As protein: CASSLTTAITGELFF. The V and J genes are TRBV7-3 and TRBJ2-2; tentatively, D is TRBD1 (5 bases). The CDR3 contains 15 residues. V lost 0 bases to trimming and J lost 5 bases, with 10 bases between them. Per germline, CDR1 SGHTA and CDR2 FQGTGA.

V usage is TRBV29-1 and J usage is TRBJ2-3; 10 nucleotides align to TRBD1. CDR1 and CDR2 from the germline V gene are SQVTM and ANQGSEA. The CDR3 has 17 residues. J lost 1 base, V lost 6 bases, and 13 bases had no gene match. The DNA for the CDR3 is TGCAGCGTGGGGGGGACAGGGGCTCCCAGGGGCACAGATACGCAGTATTTT. Encoded protein: CSVGGTGAPRGTDTQYF.

Only one count was recorded for this clone. CDR3 amino acids: CASKEGVGANVLTF. CDR3 nucleotides: TGTGCCAGCAAAGAAGGGGTGGGGGCCAACGTCCTGACTTTC. The V gene is TRBV27, the J gene TRBJ2-6; a possible D gene is TRBD1 (5 bases). Per germline, CDR1 MNHEY and CDR2 SMNVEV (reference sequence). V was cut by 7 bases and J by 4 bases, with 11 bases left in between. This CDR3 contains 14 residues.

The rearrangement joins TRBV2 to TRBJ2-7, with D maybe TRBD2 (5 bases). Trimming left V 4 bases short and J 3 bases short, with 13 bases between. The V gene's germline CDR1 is SNHLY and CDR2 FYNNEI. The CDR3 loop spans 14 amino acids. In nucleotides, the CDR3 is TGTGCCAGCAGTGCTCGGACGGGAAACTACGAGCAGTACTTC. As protein: CASSARTGNYEQYF.

The CDR3 nucleotides are TGCGCCAGCAGCTTGGGAACACTGAACACTGAAGCTTTCTTT. Translating it yields CASSLGTLNTEAFF. The rearrangement uses TRBV5-1 and TRBJ1-1; D not certain. CDR3 length: 14 residues. CDR1 and CDR2 (germline): SGHRS, YFSETQ. V lost 0 bases and J lost 0, with 6 bases in between.

The chain employs TRBV5-1 and TRBJ1-4; a weak D match, TRBD1 (5 bases). Trimming removed 1 base from V and 6 bases from J, with 13 bases in between. The CDR3 contains 15 residues. CDR1 SGHRS and CDR2 YFSETQ come from the germline V gene. DNA for the CDR3: TGCGCCAGCAGCTTGAGCCAGGGAGGTTATGAAAAACTGTTTTTT. Amino acid sequence: CASSLSQGGYEKLFF.

The genes are TRBV7-3 and TRBJ2-3; possible D gene TRBD2, 5 bases. The CDR3 runs 14 residues. V shed 5 bases and J shed 11 bases, with 20 bases lying between them. CDR1 and CDR2 (germline): SGHTA, FQGTGA. The CDR3 DNA sequence: TGTGCCAGCAGCCCGACTCCTTCTTTGGGAGAGCAGTATTTT. Amino acid sequence: CASSPTPSLGEQYF. Based on the CDR3 plus reference TRBV7-3 and TRBJ2-3, the full variable domain is GAGVSQTPSNKVTEKGKYVELRCDPISGHTALYWYRQSLGQGPEFLIYFQGTGAADDSGLPNDRFFAVRPEGSVSTLKIQRTERGDSAVYLCASSPTPSLGEQYFGPGTRLTVL.

This clone was observed a handful of times. The chain links TRBV6-2 or TRBV6-3 to TRBJ2-2; 8 bases agree with TRBD1. The CDR3 spans 17 residues. V shed 2 bases, J shed 0 bases, and the junction held 5 bases outside the gene matches. Germline V gives CDR1 MNHEY, CDR2 SVGEGT. CDR3 region: CASSYATGGANTGELFF. As DNA, the CDR3 is TGTGCCAGCAGTTACGCTACAGGGGGAGCGAACACCGGGGAGCTGTTTTTT.

The chain uses TRBV6-1 and TRBJ1-2; a weak D match, TRBD1 (5 bases). V was shortened by 3 bases and J by 4 bases, with 21 bases between the two germline ends. The germline V gene has CDR1 MNHNS and CDR2 SASEGT. The CDR3 loop spans 17 amino acids. CDR3 coding DNA: TGTGCCAGCAGTGAGTTTGGGGGGTTCGGCCTTAGCTATGGCTACACCTTC. This encodes CASSEFGGFGLSYGYTF.

This chain links TRBV2 with TRBJ2-4; D gene ambiguous. The germline V gene encodes CDR1 SNHLY and CDR2 FYNNEI. The V gene lost 7 bases and the J gene lost 0 bases, with 7 bases spanning the gap. There are 13 residues in the CDR3. The CDR3 protein is CASTFLAKNIQYF. As DNA, the CDR3 is TGTGCCAGCACCTTCCTAGCCAAAAACATTCAGTACTTC.

This chain joins TRBV18 and TRBJ2-1, with 8 bases matching TRBD1. With 4 bases clipped from V and 2 bases from J, the junction kept 7 bases outside the gene matches. The CDR3 length is 16 residues. Germline values: CDR1 KGHSH, CDR2 LQKENI. CDR3 region: CASSHQQGDTYNEQFF. The CDR3 DNA reads TGTGCCAGCTCACATCAACAGGGGGATACCTACAATGAGCAGTTCTTC.

This clone was detected once. V and J are TRBV29-1 and TRBJ2-2; D unresolved. Germline CDR1 is SQVTM and CDR2 is ANQGSEA. The CDR3 sequence is 12 residues long. The ends were cut back, 5 bases at V and 6 bases at J, with 10 bases in the middle. CDR3 residues: CSVFSGSGELFF. For the CDR3, the DNA is TGCAGCGTTTTCAGTGGTTCCGGGGAGCTGTTTTTT.

This clone was counted once. The rearrangement uses TRBV5-1 and TRBJ1-2, with TRBD1 matching over 11 bases. In germline, CDR1 is SGHRS, CDR2 YFSETQ. This CDR3 has 15 amino acids. Trimming took 4 bases from V and 4 from J; bases not matched to a gene: 6. The CDR3 here is CASSNPDRGLYGYTF. The CDR3 DNA is TGCGCCAGCAGCAACCCGGACAGGGGGCTCTATGGCTACACCTTC.

As DNA, the CDR3 is TGTGCCAGCAGCCAAGATCTCGGGACAGGGGGTGAAAAACTGTTTTTT. Protein: CASSQDLGTGGEKLFF. The J gene is TRBJ1-4, the V gene TRBV3-1 (or the pseudogene TRBV3-2); TRBD1 aligns across 11 bases. The CDR3 covers 16 residues. Germline CDR1 and CDR2: LGHDT and YNNKEL (reference sequence). The V segment lost 0 bases and the J segment 7 bases; nucleotides outside the gene matches: 4.

This clone was found once. The chain recombines TRBV5-1 with TRBJ1-2, with TRBD1 as a possible D gene (5 bases). The germline V gene encodes CDR1 SGHRS and CDR2 YFSETQ. V gave up 6 bases and J gave up 0 bases, with 12 bases separating them. This CDR3 comprises 14 residues. The CDR3 loop is CASNPSGTNYGYTF. CDR3 coding DNA: TGCGCCAGCAACCCTTCAGGGACTAACTATGGCTACACCTTC.

The V and J genes are TRBV2 and TRBJ1-1; 11 nucleotides line up with TRBD1. Germline V gene data show CDR1 as SNHLY and CDR2 as FYNNEI. The length of the CDR3 is 14 residues. J gave up 6 bases and V 5 bases, and 5 bases lay outside the gene matches. The CDR3 protein is CASSRPGQGAEAFF. The CDR3 region has the DNA TGTGCCAGCAGTCGGCCGGGACAGGGGGCTGAAGCTTTCTTT.

This clone was seen many times. The chain recombines TRBV4-2 with TRBJ2-2; 9 nucleotides match TRBD2. The length of the CDR3 is 15 residues. V lost 6 bases to trimming and J lost 3 bases; unmatched junction nucleotides: 5. Germline assignment: CDR1 LGHNA and CDR2 YNFKEQ. The chain's CDR3 is CASSGGGADTGELFF. The CDR3 nucleotides are TGTGCCAGCAGTGGCGGGGGGGCCGACACCGGGGAGCTGTTTTTT.